This T cell receptor (beta chain) was documented in a study of T cell repertoires in aging, cancer and after chemotherapy. Overall study: The full dataset contained 8.5 million to 10 million TCR reads.

Germline-derived CDR1 and CDR2 are SGHTA and FQGNSA. The CDR3 has 17 residues. General observations from the study: Untreated cancer patients had significantly lower blood TCR diversity than age-matched healthy donors.

As for this clonotype: Its antigen is unidentified. Relative to the germline gene, one junction end is altered; a read error may explain this.

Multiplex touch-down PCR with TRB-A/B primers amplified rearranged V-D-J TRB sequences. TCRdb reanalysed the multiplex PCR reads using MiXCR and keeps one entry per CDR3 protein. In the table there are thousands of distinct CDR3 sequences, 22% of which are singletons. TCR beta rearrangements were amplified from peripheral blood genomic DNA. The sequence was collected from a human donor with a blood cancer. The chain links TRBV7-2 to TRBJ2-2; possibly TRBD1 or TRBD2 for D (5 bases each). Sequenced: blood. CDR3 DNA sequence: TGTGCTAGCAGCCCCGACGCTACGGGGACCGTCCGCGGGGAGCTGTTTTTT. This translates into CASSPDATGTVRGELFF.